This T cell receptor (beta chain) was retrieved from a study of follicular helper T cells after annual influenza vaccination. Study-wide points: Each annual vaccination recalled recurring oligoclonal ICOS+CD38+ cTfh clonotypes.

This CDR3 spans 14 amino acids. Looked up from germline, CDR1 is MNHEY and CDR2 is SVGAGI. V gave up 6 bases and J gave up 6 bases; unmatched junction bases: 8. Survey level resolution was used for TCRB sequencing. Sequencing used immunoSEQ multiplex PCR; TCRdb keeps in-frame clones, though not all of them. The profile covers several thousand clones, with around four fifths appearing a single time and over 4% taken by the ten largest. This clone has just one count. Its antigen is undetermined. Indicated time point: 2015-2016 season, 7 days after influenza vaccination. Before and after seasonal inactivated influenza vaccination, adults gave blood for sorting CD4 subsets for sequencing.

The chain recombines TRBV6-5 with TRBJ2-7; 10 bases fit TRBD1. The sample consisted of CXCR5+ CD38- circulating T follicular helper cells from blood, taken 7 days after influenza vaccination. Regarding subset: circulating Tfh, non-naive CD4+CXCR5+PD-1+ (ICOS+CD38+ or ICOS-CD38-). The sequence was obtained from an adult who received the influenza vaccine. In nucleotides, the CDR3 is TGTGCCAGCAGCCCCGGCGGGACAGGGGCCGAGCAGTACTTC. The encoded protein is CASSPGGTGAEQYF.